The 2 T cell receptor beta chains listed next were all sequenced from one sample in a study of shared clonotypes between healthy human individuals. The assay was immunoSEQ multiplex PCR, and TCRdb's table has in-frame clones only and misses some. The data contain roughly 1.4 million clones, about 98.5% of them singletons. The material sequenced was naive CD4+ T cells sorted from blood. The subset here: CD45RA+ positively selected. The receptors originated from a man aged 25 to 45 in good health.

For this clone: Different DNA sequences within this sample yield the same CDR3. The chain combines TRBV20-1 with TRBJ2-1; D call uncertain. Per germline, CDR1 DFQATT and CDR2 SNEGSKA (reference sequence). The germline V and J ends were trimmed by 5 bases and 4 bases, with 6 bases remaining between them. The CDR3 is 11 residues long. The CDR3 is CSALIYNEQFF. The CDR3, as DNA: TGCAGTGCTCTTATATACAATGAGCAGTTCTTC.

This rearrangement joins TRBV7-6 to TRBJ2-2; D is undetermined. CDR1 and CDR2 (germline): SGHVS, FNYEAQ. V was shortened by 2 bases and J by 0 bases, with 10 bases between the two germline ends. CDR3 size: 16 residues. The CDR3 sequence is CASSLLDRANTGELFF. The DNA of the CDR3 is TGTGCCAGCAGCTTATTAGACCGCGCGAACACCGGGGAGCTGTTTTTT.